The present T cell receptor beta chain was sequenced within a study of blood T cell repertoires in COVID-19. Measured with immunoSEQ multiplex PCR; TCRdb has only the in-frame clones, and not every one. The table records about 220,000 clones, around 83% of them present only once. The CDR3 is 16 residues long. V trimming: 3 bases; J trimming: 5 bases; junction bases outside the gene matches: 8. Germline CDR1 LNHNV, CDR2 YYDKDF (reference sequence). The receptor comes from a man aged 50 or older who had recovered from COVID-19. V is TRBV15 and J is TRBJ2-2; 8 bases align to TRBD1. The sequenced sample was peripheral blood. The CDR3 DNA follows: TGTGCCACCAGCAGGACTACAGGGGGTCTTACCGGGGAGCTGTTTTTT. This translates into CATSRTTGGLTGELFF.